These 10 T cell receptor beta chains originate from one sample sequenced in a study of T-cell reconstitution after alpha-beta-depleted transplantation in children. This sample's TCRbeta library carried unique molecular identifier barcodes. A single record per CDR3 protein comes from TCRdb applying MiXCR to the PCR reads. This repertoire shows approximately 100,000 distinct CDR3 sequences, 9.5% to 15% found once; its top ten account for 11% to 15%. This sample comprised PBMCs from the stem cell graft donor, obtained from the stem cell graft. The receptors here all came from a human donor who donated a stem cell graft to a child with inherited bone marrow failure.

The sample holds many counts of this clonotype. J is TRBJ2-1 and V is TRBV6-2 or TRBV6-3, with a weak D call TRBD2 (6 bases). Germline V lookup: CDR1 MNHEY, CDR2 SVGEGT. V shed 8 bases and J shed 10 bases, with 12 bases lying between them. This CDR3 comprises 11 residues. In DNA form, the CDR3 reads TGTGCCAGCCAAAAGGGAGGCGAGCAGTTCTTC. Protein product: CASQKGGEQFF.

In this sample, this clonotype turned up many times. As DNA, the CDR3 is TGCGCCAGCAGCCAAGATGGTTCGGCAGCGAACTCCTACAATGAGCAGTTCTTC. Its protein is CASSQDGSAANSYNEQFF. The chain employs TRBV4-1 and TRBJ2-1; D is uncertain. This CDR3 is built from 18 residues. Germline loops: CDR1 MGHRA, CDR2 YSYEKL. Trimming took 0 bases from V and 0 from J, leaving 15 bases between them.

The sample holds many counts of this clonotype. The V call is TRBV7-2, the J call TRBJ2-1; D is perhaps TRBD1 (6 bases). V lost 1 base and J 9 bases, leaving 16 bases between the germline ends. This CDR3 is 15 amino acids long. Germline V gene sequence: CDR1 SGHTA, CDR2 FQGNSA. The CDR3 DNA reads TGTGCCAGCAGCTTAGGGGCCCTTCAGGGGAGTGAGCAGTTCTTC. It is translated as CASSLGALQGSEQFF.

Sample share makes this clonotype hyperexpanded. V is TRBV20-1 and J is TRBJ1-5; D remains ambiguous. Deletions cut 2 bases from V and 5 bases from J, with 7 bases between. This CDR3 region has 12 residues. Germline V gene lookup returns CDR1 DFQATT and CDR2 SNEGSKA (reference sequence). The CDR3 here is CSARHGHQPQHF. The CDR3 nucleotides read TGCAGTGCTAGACACGGCCATCAGCCCCAGCATTTT.

This clonotype was counted ten times or more. This chain connects TRBV24-1 to TRBJ2-3; 9 bases line up with TRBD2. Germline CDR1 KGHDR, CDR2 SFDVKD. This CDR3 comprises 16 residues. V trimming: 0 bases; J trimming: 4 bases; junction bases outside the gene matches: 4. The CDR3 sequence: CATSDLNRGGADTQYF. CDR3 DNA sequence: TGTGCCACCAGTGATTTGAATCGCGGGGGGGCAGATACGCAGTATTTT.

V is TRBV6-5 and J is TRBJ2-7; weak D call: TRBD2 (5 bases). This CDR3 is built from 16 residues. Germline lookup yields CDR1 MNHEY and CDR2 SVGAGI. The V end was cut by 0 bases, the J end by 1 base, with 13 bases between. The CDR3 DNA reads as TGTGCCAGCAGTTACTCGATTCCCGGGATTTCCTACGAGCAGTACTTC. Protein: CASSYSIPGISYEQYF.

The V call is TRBV5-1, the J call TRBJ2-5; D not certain. V was pared by 3 bases and J by 1 base, with 13 bases between. The CDR3 length is 15 residues. The V gene's germline CDR1 is SGHRS and CDR2 YFSETQ. The CDR3 here is CASSYKSEAQETQYF. The CDR3 nucleotides read TGCGCCAGCAGCTACAAGAGTGAGGCCCAAGAGACCCAGTACTTC.

Ten or more counts support this clonotype. The rearrangement joins TRBV2 to TRBJ2-7; perhaps TRBD2 as D (7 bases). Trimming stripped 2 bases from V and 2 bases from J, with 13 bases between. This CDR3 comprises 15 residues. Germline CDR1 and CDR2: SNHLY and FYNNEI. CDR3 DNA sequence: TGTGCCAGCAGTGAATATCGGGGGGCGACCTACGAGCAGTACTTC. Its translation: CASSEYRGATYEQYF. The variable domain in full, with the rest retrieved from reference TRBV2 and TRBJ2-7, is EPEVTQTPSHQVTQMGQEVILRCVPISNHLYFYWYRQILGQKVEFLVSFYNNEISEKSEIFDDQFSVERPDGSNFTLKIRSTKLEDSAMYFCASSEYRGATYEQYFGPGTRLTVT.

Many counts were recorded for this clonotype. V is TRBV18 and J is TRBJ1-5, with TRBD1 matching over 7 bases. This CDR3 region has 14 residues. The V gene's germline CDR1 is KGHSH and CDR2 LQKENI. After removal of 8 bases from V and 4 bases from J, the junction contained 8 bases not matched to a gene. The CDR3 reads CASALDRLNQPQHF. In nucleotides, the CDR3 is TGTGCCAGCGCGCTGGACAGGTTAAATCAGCCCCAGCATTTT.

In its sample, this clonotype was seen many times. The chain has TRBV3-1 and TRBJ2-7; TRBD1 agrees at 8 bases. Germline V gives CDR1 LGHDT, CDR2 YNNKEL (reference sequence). Losses at the gene ends were 4 bases for V and 4 bases for J; bases not matched to a gene: 9. This CDR3 spans 15 amino acids. CDR3 loop: CASSRGTGRGYEQYF. CDR3 bases: TGTGCCAGCAGCCGAGGGACAGGTAGAGGATACGAGCAGTACTTC.